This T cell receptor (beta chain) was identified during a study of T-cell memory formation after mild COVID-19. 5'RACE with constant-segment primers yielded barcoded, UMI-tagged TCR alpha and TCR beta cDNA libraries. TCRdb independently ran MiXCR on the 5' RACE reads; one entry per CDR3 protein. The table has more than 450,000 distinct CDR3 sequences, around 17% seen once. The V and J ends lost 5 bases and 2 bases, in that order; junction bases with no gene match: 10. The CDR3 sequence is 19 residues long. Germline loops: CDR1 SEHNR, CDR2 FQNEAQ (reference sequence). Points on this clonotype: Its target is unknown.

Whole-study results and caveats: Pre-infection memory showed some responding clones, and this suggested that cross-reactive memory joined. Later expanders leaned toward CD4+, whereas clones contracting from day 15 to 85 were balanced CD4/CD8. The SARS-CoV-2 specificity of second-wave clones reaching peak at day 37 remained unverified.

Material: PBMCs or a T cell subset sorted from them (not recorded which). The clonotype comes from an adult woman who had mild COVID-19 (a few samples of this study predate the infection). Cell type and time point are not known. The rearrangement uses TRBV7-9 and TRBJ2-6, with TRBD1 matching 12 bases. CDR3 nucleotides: TGTGCCAGCAGCACCGGGACAGGGGGCTCTCTTGCTGGGGCCAACGTCCTGACTTTC. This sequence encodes CASSTGTGGSLAGANVLTF.